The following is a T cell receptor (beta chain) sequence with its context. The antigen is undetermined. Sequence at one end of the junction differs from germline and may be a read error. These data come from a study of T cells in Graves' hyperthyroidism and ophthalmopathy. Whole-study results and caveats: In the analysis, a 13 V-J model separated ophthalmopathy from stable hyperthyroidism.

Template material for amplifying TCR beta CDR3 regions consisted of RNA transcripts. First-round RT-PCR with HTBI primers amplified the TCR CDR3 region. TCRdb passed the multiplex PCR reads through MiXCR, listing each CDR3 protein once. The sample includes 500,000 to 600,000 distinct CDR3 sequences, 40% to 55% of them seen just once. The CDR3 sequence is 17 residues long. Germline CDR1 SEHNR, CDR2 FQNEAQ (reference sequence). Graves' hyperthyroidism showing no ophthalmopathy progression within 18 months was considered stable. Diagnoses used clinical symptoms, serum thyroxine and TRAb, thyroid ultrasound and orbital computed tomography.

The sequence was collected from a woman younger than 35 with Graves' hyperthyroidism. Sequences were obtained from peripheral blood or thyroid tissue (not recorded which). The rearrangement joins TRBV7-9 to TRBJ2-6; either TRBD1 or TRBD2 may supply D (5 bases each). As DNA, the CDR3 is TGTGCCAGCAGCCTCCTGGGTGGCCGGGCCGGGGCCAACATCCTGACTTTC. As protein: CASSLLGGRAGANILTF.